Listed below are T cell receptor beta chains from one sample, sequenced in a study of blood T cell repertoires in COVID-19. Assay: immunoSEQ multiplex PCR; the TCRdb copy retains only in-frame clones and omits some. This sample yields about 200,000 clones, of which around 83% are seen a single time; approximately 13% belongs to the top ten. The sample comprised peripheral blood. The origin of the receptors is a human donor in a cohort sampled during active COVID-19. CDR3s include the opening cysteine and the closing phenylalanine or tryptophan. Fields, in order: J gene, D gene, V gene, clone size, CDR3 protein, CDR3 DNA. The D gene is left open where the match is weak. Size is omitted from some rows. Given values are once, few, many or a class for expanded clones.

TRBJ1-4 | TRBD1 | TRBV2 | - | CASSNSGQGNEKLFF | TGTGCCAGCAGCAACTCCGGACAGGGGAATGAAAAACTGTTTTTT
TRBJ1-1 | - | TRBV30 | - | CAWSRGTEAFF | TGTGCCTGGAGTAGGGGAACTGAAGCTTTCTTT
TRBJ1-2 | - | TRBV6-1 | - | CASSDADGRGGYTF | TGTGCCAGCAGTGACGCAGATGGCCGGGGAGGCTACACCTTC
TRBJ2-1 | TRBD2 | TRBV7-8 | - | CASSPGTSGYNEQFF | TGTGCCAGCAGCCCTGGGACTAGCGGGTACAATGAGCAGTTCTTC
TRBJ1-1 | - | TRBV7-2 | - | CASSLGGASTEAFF | TGTGCCAGCAGCTTGGGGGGGGCGAGCACTGAAGCTTTCTTT
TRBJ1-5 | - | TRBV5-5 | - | CASSLGLLNQPQHF | TGTGCCAGCAGCCTGGGACTGCTCAATCAGCCCCAGCATTTT
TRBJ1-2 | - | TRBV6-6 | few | CASSNSGEMGGYTF | TGTGCCAGCAGTAACTCGGGAGAGATGGGTGGCTACACCTTC
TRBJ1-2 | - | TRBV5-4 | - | CASSLAAGSYGYTF | TGTGCCAGCAGCTTGGCAGCAGGTAGTTATGGCTACACCTTC
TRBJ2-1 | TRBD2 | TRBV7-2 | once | CASSHGLAGDEQFF | TGTGCCAGCAGCCATGGACTAGCGGGAGATGAGCAGTTCTTC
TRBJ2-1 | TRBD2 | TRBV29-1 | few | CSVATRPGVVNSGGYNEQFF | TGCAGCGTTGCCACAAGGCCGGGGGTTGTTAATAGCGGGGGATACAATGAGCAGTTCTTC
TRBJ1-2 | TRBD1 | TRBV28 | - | CASSLTAPGQGSIGYTF | TGTGCCAGCAGCCTAACGGCCCCGGGACAGGGGAGTATTGGCTACACCTTC
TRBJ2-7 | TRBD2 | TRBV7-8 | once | CASSIGTSGSLHSYEQYF | TGTGCCAGCAGCATCGGGACTAGCGGGAGTCTACATTCCTACGAGCAGTACTTC
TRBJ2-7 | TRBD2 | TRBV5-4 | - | CASSLPLAGGEQYF | TGTGCCAGCAGCTTGCCACTAGCGGGAGGCGAGCAGTACTTC
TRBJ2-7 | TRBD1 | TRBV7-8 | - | CASSLRDRSSSSYEQYF | TGTGCCAGCAGCCTCCGGGACAGGAGTTCCAGCTCCTACGAGCAGTACTTC
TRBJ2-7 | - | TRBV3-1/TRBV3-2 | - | CASSLGTAAGTYEQYF | TGTGCCAGCAGCCTTGGGACTGCGGCTGGGACCTACGAGCAGTACTTC
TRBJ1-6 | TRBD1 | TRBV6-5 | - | CASSYGTGLNSPLHF | TGTGCCAGCAGTTACGGGACAGGGCTTAATTCACCCCTCCACTTT
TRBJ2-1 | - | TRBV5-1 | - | CASSFTGSNEQFF | TGCGCCAGCAGCTTTACGGGTAGCAATGAGCAGTTCTTC
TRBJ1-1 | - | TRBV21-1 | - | CASSNTWNTEAFF | TGTGCCAGCAGCAATACTTGGAACACTGAAGCTTTCTTT
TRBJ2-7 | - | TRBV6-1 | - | CASSDMYEQYF | TGTGCCAGCAGTGACATGTACGAGCAGTACTTC
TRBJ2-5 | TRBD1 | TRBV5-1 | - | CASSFSGTGLSTQYF | TGCGCCAGCAGCTTCTCCGGGACAGGGTTGTCGACCCAGTACTTC
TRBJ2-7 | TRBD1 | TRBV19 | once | CASSISGGQYEQYF | TGTGCCAGTAGTATTTCTGGGGGACAGTACGAGCAGTACTTC
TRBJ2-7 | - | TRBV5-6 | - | CASRNGNSYEQYF | TGTGCCAGCAGGAACGGGAACTCCTACGAGCAGTACTTC
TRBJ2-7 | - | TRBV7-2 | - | CASSPLLSYEQYF | TGTGCCAGCAGCCCCCTCTTATCCTACGAGCAGTACTTC
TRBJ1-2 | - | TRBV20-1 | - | CSASWLDSGYTF | TGCAGTGCTAGTTGGCTCGACTCCGGCTACACCTTC
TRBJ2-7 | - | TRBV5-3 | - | CARNRRGQRAKISYEQYF | TGTGCCAGAAACCGAAGAGGGCAGAGAGCGAAAATTTCCTACGAGCAGTACTTC
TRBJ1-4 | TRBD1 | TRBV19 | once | CASQRWDSEEKLFF | TGTGCCAGCCAGCGGTGGGACAGTGAAGAAAAACTGTTTTTT
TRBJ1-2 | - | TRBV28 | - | CASRGRSALLSGYTF | TGTGCCAGCAGGGGGCGATCCGCTCTACTATCTGGCTACACCTTC
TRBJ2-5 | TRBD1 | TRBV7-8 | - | CASRRQGAPETQYF | TGTGCCAGCAGGCGACAGGGGGCTCCGGAGACCCAGTACTTC
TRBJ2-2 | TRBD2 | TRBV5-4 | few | CASSFSGSSGELFF | TGTGCCAGCAGCTTTAGCGGGAGTTCTGGGGAGCTGTTTTTT
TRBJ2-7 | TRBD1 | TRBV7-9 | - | CASSPGGTGAYEQYF | TGTGCCAGCAGCCCAGGCGGGACAGGGGCCTACGAGCAGTACTTC
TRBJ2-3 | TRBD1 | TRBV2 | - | CASSRDRGADTQYF | TGTGCCAGCAGCCGGGACAGGGGTGCGGATACGCAGTATTTT
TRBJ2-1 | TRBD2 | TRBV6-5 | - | CASSLLAGRQFF | TGTGCCAGCAGCCTACTAGCGGGAAGGCAGTTCTTC
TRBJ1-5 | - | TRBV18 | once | CASSRQGGVQPQHF | TGTGCCAGCTCACGGCAGGGTGGGGTTCAGCCCCAGCATTTT
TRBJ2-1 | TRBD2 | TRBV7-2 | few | CASSGGLAGPWDEQFF | TGTGCCAGCAGCGGAGGACTAGCAGGTCCATGGGATGAGCAGTTCTTC
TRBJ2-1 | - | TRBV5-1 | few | CASSLGGPTRHEQFF | TGCGCCAGCAGCTTGGGAGGGCCCACGAGACATGAGCAGTTCTTC
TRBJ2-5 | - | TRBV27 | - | CASSSSPPGARETQYF | TGTGCCAGCAGCTCGTCACCTCCAGGGGCTAGGGAGACCCAGTACTTC
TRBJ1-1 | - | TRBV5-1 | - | CASSNRPRQGLNTEAFF | TGCGCCAGCAGCAACCGTCCGCGTCAGGGGCTGAACACTGAAGCTTTCTTT
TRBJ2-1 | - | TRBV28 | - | CASSLWGSSSYNEQFF | TGTGCCAGCAGTTTATGGGGCAGTTCCTCCTACAATGAGCAGTTCTTC
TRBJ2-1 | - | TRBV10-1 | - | CASSEKAGNRNEQFF | TGCGCCAGCAGTGAAAAAGCGGGCAATAGGAATGAGCAGTTCTTC
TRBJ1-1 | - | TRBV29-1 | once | CSVQTGLTEAFF | TGCAGCGTTCAAACAGGGCTCACTGAAGCTTTCTTT
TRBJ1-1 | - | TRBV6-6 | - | CASSRQAMNTEAFF | TGTGCCAGCAGTAGACAGGCCATGAACACTGAAGCTTTCTTT